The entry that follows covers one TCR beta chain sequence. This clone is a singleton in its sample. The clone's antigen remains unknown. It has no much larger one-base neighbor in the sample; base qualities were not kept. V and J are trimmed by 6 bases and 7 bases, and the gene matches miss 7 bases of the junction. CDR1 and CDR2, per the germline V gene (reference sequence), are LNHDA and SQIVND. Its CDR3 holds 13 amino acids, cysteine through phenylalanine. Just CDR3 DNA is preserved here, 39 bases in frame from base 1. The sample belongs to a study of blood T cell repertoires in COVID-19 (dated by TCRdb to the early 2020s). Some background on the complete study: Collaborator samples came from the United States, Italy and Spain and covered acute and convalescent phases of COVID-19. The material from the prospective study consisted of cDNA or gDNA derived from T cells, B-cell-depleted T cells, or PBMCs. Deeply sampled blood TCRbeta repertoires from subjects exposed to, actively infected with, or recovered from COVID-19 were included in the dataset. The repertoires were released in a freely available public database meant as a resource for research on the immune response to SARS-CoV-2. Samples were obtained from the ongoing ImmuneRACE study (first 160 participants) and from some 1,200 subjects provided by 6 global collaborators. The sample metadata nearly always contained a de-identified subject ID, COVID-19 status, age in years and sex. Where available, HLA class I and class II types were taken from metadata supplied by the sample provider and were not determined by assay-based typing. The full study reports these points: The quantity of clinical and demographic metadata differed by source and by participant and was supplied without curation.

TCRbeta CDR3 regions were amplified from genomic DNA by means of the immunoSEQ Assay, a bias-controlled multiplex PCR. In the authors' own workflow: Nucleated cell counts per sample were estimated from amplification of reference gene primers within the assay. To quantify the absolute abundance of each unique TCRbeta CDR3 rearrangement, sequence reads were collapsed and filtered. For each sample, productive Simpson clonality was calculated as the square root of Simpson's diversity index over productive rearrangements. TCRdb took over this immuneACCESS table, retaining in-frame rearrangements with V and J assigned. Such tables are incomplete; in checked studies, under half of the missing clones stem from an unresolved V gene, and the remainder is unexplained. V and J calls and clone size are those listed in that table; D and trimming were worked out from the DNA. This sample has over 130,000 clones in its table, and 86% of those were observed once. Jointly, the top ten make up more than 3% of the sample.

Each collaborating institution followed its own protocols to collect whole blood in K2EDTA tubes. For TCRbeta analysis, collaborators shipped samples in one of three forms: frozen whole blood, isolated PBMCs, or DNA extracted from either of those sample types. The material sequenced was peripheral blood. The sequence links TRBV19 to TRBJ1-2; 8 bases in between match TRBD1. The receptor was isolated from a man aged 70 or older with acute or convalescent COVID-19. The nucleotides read TGTGCCAGTAGGATCGACAGGGGACGTGGCTACACCTTC. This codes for CASRIDRGRGYTF.